These T cell receptor beta chains were read from a single sample in a study of OX40 agonist ivuxolimab in advanced cancers. Method: immunoSEQ multiplex PCR; TCRdb's copy keeps in-frame clones and lacks some. Of some 70,000 clones listed, roughly 87% were seen once; the top ten hold roughly 2.7%. This sample comprised CD4+ or CD8+ T cells sorted from blood, obtained in a trial of the OX40 agonist ivuxolimab. These receptors originate from an adult with an advanced solid tumor such as melanoma, head and neck, liver or kidney cancer. The CDR3 runs from the conserved cysteine through the conserved F or W. Each record gives: J gene, clone size, V gene, D gene, CDR3 protein, CDR3 DNA. A D gene is named only where the DNA matches it firmly. A clone size is listed for some rows: how often the clone was seen (once, few, many), or a class if it is expanded.

j_gene: TRBJ1-3; abundance: NA; v_gene: TRBV28; d_gene: TRBD1; CDR3aa: CASTGQLLTAGNTIYF; CDR3nt: TGTGCCAGCACGGGACAGCTTCTTACCGCTGGAAACACCATATATTTT
j_gene: TRBJ1-3; abundance: NA; v_gene: TRBV7-2; d_gene: TRBD1; CDR3aa: CASSSQGAPNGNTIYF; CDR3nt: TGTGCCAGCAGTTCTCAGGGGGCGCCGAATGGAAACACCATATATTTT
j_gene: TRBJ2-7; abundance: NA; v_gene: TRBV7-2; d_gene: NA; CDR3aa: CASSPGTAGPYEQYF; CDR3nt: TGTGCCAGCAGCCCGGGGACTGCCGGGCCCTACGAGCAGTACTTC
j_gene: TRBJ1-2; abundance: NA; v_gene: TRBV30; d_gene: TRBD1; CDR3aa: CAWTGTAWGYGYTF; CDR3nt: TGTGCCTGGACCGGGACAGCGTGGGGCTATGGCTACACCTTC
j_gene: TRBJ2-7; abundance: NA; v_gene: TRBV4-1; d_gene: NA; CDR3aa: CASSPTLVAYYEQYF; CDR3nt: TGCGCCAGCAGCCCGACACTAGTGGCCTACTACGAGCAGTACTTC
j_gene: TRBJ1-1; abundance: NA; v_gene: TRBV5-1; d_gene: NA; CDR3aa: CASSLADTVNTEAFF; CDR3nt: TGCGCCAGCAGCTTGGCGGACACGGTGAACACTGAAGCTTTCTTT
j_gene: TRBJ1-1; abundance: NA; v_gene: TRBV7-2; d_gene: NA; CDR3aa: CASSLVTGNTEAFF; CDR3nt: TGTGCCAGCAGCTTAGTGACAGGGAACACTGAAGCTTTCTTT
j_gene: TRBJ2-1; abundance: NA; v_gene: TRBV19; d_gene: TRBD2; CDR3aa: CASSILPQGLAGGGGEFF; CDR3nt: TGTGCCAGTAGTATCCTACCACAAGGACTAGCGGGAGGAGGGGGGGAGTTCTTC
j_gene: TRBJ1-1; abundance: once; v_gene: TRBV5-1; d_gene: NA; CDR3aa: CASSVIARGGNTEAFF; CDR3nt: TGCGCCAGCAGCGTAATTGCCAGGGGCGGGAACACTGAAGCTTTCTTT
j_gene: TRBJ1-2; abundance: NA; v_gene: TRBV2; d_gene: NA; CDR3aa: CASSEHPPAGGHGYTF; CDR3nt: TGTGCCAGCAGTGAACACCCGCCCGCCGGGGGGCACGGCTACACCTTC
j_gene: TRBJ1-4; abundance: NA; v_gene: TRBV6-1; d_gene: TRBD1; CDR3aa: CASNRQGATNEKLFF; CDR3nt: TGTGCCAGCAACCGACAGGGGGCAACTAATGAAAAACTGTTTTTT
j_gene: TRBJ2-7; abundance: NA; v_gene: TRBV11-1; d_gene: NA; CDR3aa: CASSLTIGREQYF; CDR3nt: TGTGCCAGCAGCTTAACCATAGGACGCGAGCAGTACTTC
j_gene: TRBJ2-3; abundance: NA; v_gene: TRBV19; d_gene: NA; CDR3aa: CASSRSWTDTQYF; CDR3nt: TGTGCCAGTAGTAGGTCGTGGACAGATACGCAGTATTTT
j_gene: TRBJ2-2; abundance: NA; v_gene: TRBV28; d_gene: NA; CDR3aa: CASSMTRNTGELFF; CDR3nt: TGTGCCAGCAGCATGACTAGGAACACCGGGGAGCTGTTTTTT
j_gene: TRBJ2-1; abundance: NA; v_gene: TRBV4-2; d_gene: NA; CDR3aa: CASSQALAGRPSYNEQFF; CDR3nt: TGTGCCAGCAGCCAAGCACTTGCAGGGAGGCCCTCCTACAATGAGCAGTTCTTC
j_gene: TRBJ2-7; abundance: NA; v_gene: TRBV7-6; d_gene: TRBD1; CDR3aa: CASSREDRGHEQYF; CDR3nt: TGTGCCAGCAGCAGGGAGGACAGGGGCCACGAGCAGTACTTC
j_gene: TRBJ2-5; abundance: NA; v_gene: TRBV29-1; d_gene: TRBD2; CDR3aa: CSVRAGARQETQYF; CDR3nt: TGCAGCGTTAGAGCGGGAGCCAGGCAAGAGACCCAGTACTTC
j_gene: TRBJ2-7; abundance: NA; v_gene: TRBV28; d_gene: NA; CDR3aa: CASSFVRGDGNYEHYF; CDR3nt: TGTGCCAGCAGTTTTGTTCGGGGCGATGGGAACTACGAGCATTACTTC
j_gene: TRBJ2-1; abundance: NA; v_gene: TRBV4-3; d_gene: NA; CDR3aa: CASSQDHRTNHNEQFF; CDR3nt: TGCGCCAGCAGCCAAGATCATCGGACTAACCACAATGAGCAGTTCTTC
j_gene: TRBJ2-4; abundance: NA; v_gene: TRBV14; d_gene: TRBD1; CDR3aa: CASSQVGTGKNIQYF; CDR3nt: TGTGCCAGCAGCCAAGTCGGGACAGGGAAAAACATTCAGTACTTC
j_gene: TRBJ2-5; abundance: once; v_gene: TRBV18; d_gene: NA; CDR3aa: CASSDSLQETQYF; CDR3nt: TGTGCCAGCTCGGACAGTCTCCAAGAGACCCAGTACTTC
j_gene: TRBJ1-1; abundance: NA; v_gene: TRBV18; d_gene: NA; CDR3aa: CASSPGEGVTFF; CDR3nt: TGTGCCAGCTCACCAGGGGAGGGCGTGACTTTCTTT
j_gene: TRBJ2-7; abundance: NA; v_gene: TRBV28; d_gene: NA; CDR3aa: CASKQGQILYEQYF; CDR3nt: TGTGCCAGCAAGCAGGGACAAATCTTGTACGAGCAGTACTTC
j_gene: TRBJ1-4; abundance: NA; v_gene: TRBV19; d_gene: TRBD1; CDR3aa: CASSTREQGYGEKLFF; CDR3nt: TGTGCCAGTAGTACCCGGGAACAGGGGTATGGAGAAAAACTGTTTTTT
j_gene: TRBJ1-6; abundance: NA; v_gene: TRBV25-1; d_gene: TRBD1; CDR3aa: CASSEPGTGGNNSPLHF; CDR3nt: TGTGCCAGCAGTGAACCCGGGACAGGGGGCAATAATTCACCCCTCCACTTT
j_gene: TRBJ2-1; abundance: NA; v_gene: TRBV5-1; d_gene: TRBD2; CDR3aa: CASSLQTSGSGVEQFF; CDR3nt: TGCGCCAGCAGCTTGCAGACTAGCGGGAGTGGAGTTGAGCAGTTCTTC
j_gene: TRBJ2-7; abundance: NA; v_gene: TRBV27; d_gene: NA; CDR3aa: CASSLKVVGYEQYF; CDR3nt: TGTGCCAGCAGTTTAAAGGTGGTGGGCTACGAGCAGTACTTC
j_gene: TRBJ2-1; abundance: NA; v_gene: TRBV7-2; d_gene: NA; CDR3aa: CASSLIGSYNEQFF; CDR3nt: TGTGCCAGCAGCTTAATCGGTTCGTACAATGAGCAGTTCTTC
j_gene: TRBJ2-1; abundance: NA; v_gene: TRBV28; d_gene: NA; CDR3aa: CASSQHLNNEQFF; CDR3nt: TGTGCCAGCAGTCAACATTTAAACAATGAGCAGTTCTTC
j_gene: TRBJ1-5; abundance: NA; v_gene: TRBV6-1; d_gene: NA; CDR3aa: CASNLDLGQPQHF; CDR3nt: TGTGCCAGCAACCTCGATCTTGGGCAGCCCCAGCATTTT
j_gene: TRBJ2-3; abundance: NA; v_gene: TRBV7-9; d_gene: TRBD2; CDR3aa: CASSFISGSTRSTDTQYF; CDR3nt: TGTGCCAGCAGCTTCATTAGCGGGAGCACCAGGAGCACAGATACGCAGTATTTT
j_gene: TRBJ1-6; abundance: NA; v_gene: TRBV6-5; d_gene: NA; CDR3aa: CASRTVYNSPLHF; CDR3nt: TGTGCCAGTCGGACAGTCTATAATTCACCCCTCCACTTT
j_gene: TRBJ1-2; abundance: NA; v_gene: TRBV30; d_gene: NA; CDR3aa: CAWSPSGFRGYTF; CDR3nt: TGTGCCTGGAGCCCCTCAGGATTCCGTGGCTACACCTTC
j_gene: TRBJ2-1; abundance: NA; v_gene: TRBV11-2; d_gene: TRBD2; CDR3aa: CASSSSGGLYNEQFF; CDR3nt: TGTGCCAGCAGCTCTAGCGGGGGGCTCTACAATGAGCAGTTCTTC
j_gene: TRBJ1-1; abundance: NA; v_gene: TRBV7-2; d_gene: TRBD1; CDR3aa: CASSLVEGAASEAFF; CDR3nt: TGTGCCAGCAGCTTAGTCGAGGGGGCGGCGTCCGAAGCTTTCTTT
j_gene: TRBJ2-7; abundance: few; v_gene: TRBV5-1; d_gene: TRBD2; CDR3aa: CASSYLAGGEQYF; CDR3nt: TGCGCCAGCAGCTACCTAGCGGGGGGCGAGCAGTACTTC
j_gene: TRBJ1-1; abundance: NA; v_gene: TRBV6-6; d_gene: TRBD1; CDR3aa: CASSYAGTAYEAFF; CDR3nt: TGTGCCAGCAGTTACGCGGGGACAGCCTATGAAGCTTTCTTT
j_gene: TRBJ2-4; abundance: few; v_gene: TRBV5-4; d_gene: TRBD1; CDR3aa: CASSLWGQGNIQYF; CDR3nt: TGTGCCAGCAGCCTATGGGGACAGGGGAACATTCAGTACTTC
j_gene: TRBJ2-5; abundance: NA; v_gene: TRBV6-1; d_gene: NA; CDR3aa: CASSEARNSQETQYF; CDR3nt: TGTGCCAGCAGTGAAGCTCGGAACAGCCAAGAGACCCAGTACTTC
j_gene: TRBJ2-5; abundance: NA; v_gene: TRBV11-2; d_gene: NA; CDR3aa: CASSFGGSYQETQYF; CDR3nt: TGTGCCAGCAGCTTTGGGGGGTCTTACCAAGAGACCCAGTACTTC
j_gene: TRBJ1-2; abundance: NA; v_gene: TRBV19; d_gene: NA; CDR3aa: CASRGRIYGYTF; CDR3nt: TGTGCCAGTAGGGGACGGATCTATGGCTACACCTTC
j_gene: TRBJ2-3; abundance: NA; v_gene: TRBV19; d_gene: NA; CDR3aa: CASKRGADTQYF; CDR3nt: TGTGCCAGTAAACGCGGGGCCGATACGCAGTATTTT
j_gene: TRBJ2-1; abundance: NA; v_gene: TRBV28; d_gene: NA; CDR3aa: CASSSGGLYNEQFF; CDR3nt: TGTGCCAGCAGTTCTGGCGGACTCTACAATGAGCAGTTCTTC
j_gene: TRBJ2-4; abundance: NA; v_gene: TRBV7-2; d_gene: TRBD1; CDR3aa: CASSTGTGGGNIQYF; CDR3nt: TGTGCCAGCAGCACCGGGACAGGGGGCGGTAACATTCAGTACTTC
j_gene: TRBJ2-2; abundance: NA; v_gene: TRBV7-7; d_gene: NA; CDR3aa: CASSRDLTGELFF; CDR3nt: TGTGCCAGCAGCCGGGACTTGACCGGGGAGCTGTTTTTT
j_gene: TRBJ2-2; abundance: NA; v_gene: TRBV11-1; d_gene: NA; CDR3aa: CASSLARVGNTGELFF; CDR3nt: TGTGCCAGCAGCTTAGCCAGGGTGGGGAACACCGGGGAGCTGTTTTTT
j_gene: TRBJ2-1; abundance: few; v_gene: TRBV7-9; d_gene: TRBD2; CDR3aa: CASSLMSGNPSYNEQFF; CDR3nt: TGTGCCAGCAGCTTGATGAGCGGGAATCCGTCGTACAATGAGCAGTTCTTC
j_gene: TRBJ2-1; abundance: NA; v_gene: TRBV27; d_gene: NA; CDR3aa: CASSSTFQRGRNEQFF; CDR3nt: TGTGCCAGCAGTTCCACGTTCCAGAGGGGCCGGAATGAGCAGTTCTTC